Included here is one T cell receptor (beta chain) sequence, with context. Its specificity is unknown. A read error may account for a junction end that differs from germline. The repertoire was sequenced with immunoSEQ multiplex PCR; TCRdb's copy has only in-frame clones and lacks some. The sample carries roughly 120,000 clones, approximately 94% recorded once. The record originates from a study of T cell responses to AZD1222 COVID-19 vaccine. The overall study: Some second doses came at about 4 weeks and others at about 12 weeks; these were pooled. General study points: Just a handful of AZD1222 recipients tested seropositive at baseline.

This CDR3 comprises 15 residues. Germline CDR1 is SGHVS and CDR2 is FNYEAQ. The sequence came from an adult in good health. The starting material was peripheral blood, obtained on day 0 of AZD1222 vaccination. The rearrangement links TRBV7-6 to TRBJ2-5; 12 bases are a match to TRBD1. CDR3 sequence (DNA): TGTGCCAGCAGCATAGCGGGACAGGGGGCACAGACCCAGTACTTC. It specifies CASSIAGQGAQTQYF. The whole variable domain, remainder taken from reference TRBV7-6 and TRBJ2-5, is GAGVSQSPRYKVTKRGQDVALRCDPISGHVSLYWYRQALGQGPEFLTYFNYEAQQDKSGLPNDRFSAERPEGSISTLTIQRTEQRDSAMYRCASSIAGQGAQTQYFGPGTRLLVL.